Sample share makes the clone carrying this TCR beta chain medium-sized. This specimen comes from a study of CD4 and CD8 cells across lung adenocarcinoma regions. Trimming stripped 6 bases from V and 7 bases from J, with 7 bases between. The CDR3 loop spans 11 amino acids. Germline V gives CDR1 MNHEY, CDR2 SVGAGI. TCRdb used MiXCR to reprocess the PCR reads, holding one entry per CDR3 protein. This table has roughly 2,000 distinct CDR3 sequences, under 60% appearing once. This sequence joins TRBV6-5 and TRBJ2-1; D is ambiguous. The receptor comes from a female donor with lung adenocarcinoma. The CD4 and CD8 labels of this study may be unreliable. Sequences were obtained from CD4+ T cells from the center of a lung tumor. The CDR3 bases are TGTGCCAGCAGGTACCTGAATGAGCAGTTCTTC. This gives the protein CASRYLNEQFF.